The T cell receptor (beta chain) described here comes from a study of T cells after yellow fever vaccination. V dropped 0 bases and J dropped 3; count of bases not matched to a gene: 14. The germline gives CDR1 MNHEY, CDR2 SVGEGT. This CDR3 region has 19 residues. TCRdb passed the 5' RACE reads through MiXCR, listing each CDR3 protein once. The sample carries 620,000 or so distinct CDR3 sequences, around 12% recorded once. The receptor comes from a man aged 25 to 45 who received the YFV17D yellow fever vaccine. The input for sequencing was PBMCs, taken on the day of the yellow fever booster vaccination. V is TRBV6-2 or TRBV6-3 and J is TRBJ2-3; 8 positions agree with TRBD2. The CDR3 protein is CASSYSLLAATLQTDTQYF. The CDR3 region has the DNA TGTGCCAGCAGTTACTCTTTACTAGCGGCAACCCTACAAACAGATACGCAGTATTTT.